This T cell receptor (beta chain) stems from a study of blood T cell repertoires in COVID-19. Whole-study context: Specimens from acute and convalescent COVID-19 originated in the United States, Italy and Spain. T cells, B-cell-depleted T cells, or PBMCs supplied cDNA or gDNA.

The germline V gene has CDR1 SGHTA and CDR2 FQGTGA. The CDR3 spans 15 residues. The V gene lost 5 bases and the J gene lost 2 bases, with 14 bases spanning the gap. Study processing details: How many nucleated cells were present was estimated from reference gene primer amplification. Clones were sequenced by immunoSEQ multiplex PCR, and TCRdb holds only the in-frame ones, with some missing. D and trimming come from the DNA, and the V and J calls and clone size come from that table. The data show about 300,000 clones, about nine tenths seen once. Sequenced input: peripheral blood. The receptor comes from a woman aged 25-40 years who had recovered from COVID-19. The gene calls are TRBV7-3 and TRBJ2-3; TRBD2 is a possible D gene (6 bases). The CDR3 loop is CASSPRRGTTDTQYF. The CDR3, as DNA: TGTGCCAGCAGCCCCCGTCGGGGGACCACAGATACGCAGTATTTT.